This T cell receptor (beta chain) is from a study of Tregs in tolerant kidney transplant recipients. Study outcomes and limitations: The small number of patients limits these findings pending further validation.

The junction had 8 bases not matched to a gene; V was cut back by 7 bases and J by 4 bases. The CDR3 sequence is 14 residues long. Germline CDR1 and CDR2: SNHLY and FYNNEI. As for this clone: Its antigen is not identified. From the germline J gene comes the end of the CDR3, since the read stops 3 residues before it.

Related graft donors supplied nonmyeloablative bone marrow transplants, and mixed chimerism was transient. CD4+CD25+CD127- Tregs, CD4+CD25- non-Tregs, CD4 and CD8 cells were sorted. Only in-frame clones appear in the TCRdb table, and some are missing; sequencing was by immunoSEQ multiplex PCR. This table holds under 35,000 clones. The source is a human patient who received a combined kidney and bone marrow transplant. The graft donor may account for some of the T cells. This material consisted of CD4+ T cells from blood (PBMCs), taken 24 months after the transplant. The V and J genes are TRBV2 and TRBJ2-7, with 9 positions matching TRBD2. CDR3 protein: CASKQELAGYEQYF. The CDR3 bases that were read are TGTGCCAGCAAGCAGGAACTAGCGGGTTACGAG.